The rows below give T cell receptor beta chains drawn from one sample of a study of cytomegalovirus exposure and HLA in healthy donors. Clones were read by immunoSEQ multiplex PCR, and TCRdb kept only the in-frame ones, dropping some. This sample carries approximately 140,000 clones, more than 60% of them seen once, and the ten largest clones take approximately 1.7%. Sequences were obtained from PBMCs. The receptors here all came from a male donor in good health and CMV-seronegative. The CDR3 runs from the conserved cysteine through the conserved F or W. The D gene is left open where the match is weak. The size of a clone is reported for some rows only, either as once, few or many, or as a class for expanded clones.

size,V,D,J,DNA,CDR3
NA,TRBV4-3,TRBD1,TRBJ1-2,TGCGCCAGCAGCCAAGATGGGACAGGCTATGGCTACACCTTC,CASSQDGTGYGYTF
NA,TRBV28,NA,TRBJ2-7,TGTGCCAGCAGTAGCGGAACCGAGGACGAGCAGTACTTC,CASSSGTEDEQYF
NA,TRBV6-5,TRBD1,TRBJ2-3,TGTGCCAGCAGTAGACAGGGGGCAAGGGTAGATACGCAGTATTTT,CASSRQGARVDTQYF
few,TRBV30,TRBD2,TRBJ2-3,TGTGCCTCTTCGGGACTAGTGTCAGATACGCAGTATTTT,CASSGLVSDTQYF
few,TRBV5-6,TRBD1,TRBJ2-7,TGTGCCAGCAGCCCCCGGGACAGGGGGGAGCAGTACTTC,CASSPRDRGEQYF
NA,TRBV12-5,TRBD2,TRBJ2-1,TGTGCTAGTGGTTTGGTATCGGGCGGGGGTAGCAATGAGCAGTTCTTC,CASGLVSGGGSNEQFF
few,TRBV4-1,NA,TRBJ1-2,TGCGCCAGCAGCCAAGACCACTTCGGACGGAGGGGGGGCTATGGCTACACCTTC,CASSQDHFGRRGGYGYTF
few,TRBV28,NA,TRBJ2-5,TGTGCCAGCAGCCTAGCCCAAGGACAGCTCCAAGAGACCCAGTACTTC,CASSLAQGQLQETQYF
NA,TRBV5-4,NA,TRBJ1-2,TGTGCCAGCAGCTTTCAAGGAGGGGCTAACTATGGCTACACCTTC,CASSFQGGANYGYTF
NA,TRBV10-3,NA,TRBJ1-5,TGTGCCATCAGTGAGTCGATCAGGGCGGGCAATCAGCCCCAGCATTTT,CAISESIRAGNQPQHF
NA,TRBV7-9,NA,TRBJ1-2,TGTGCCAGCAGCACCCGGGACCGCAGGGGTGGCTACACCTTC,CASSTRDRRGGYTF